These T cell receptor beta chains were read from a single sample in a study of human CD8 memory T cell subsets. TCRdb re-called the 5' RACE reads; every CDR3 protein appears as one record, without DNA. Its table records more than 10,000 distinct CDR3 sequences. The specimen sequenced was CD8+ stem-like memory T cells (TSCM and TCM) sorted from PBMCs. Receptors originate from a human donor in good health. The CDR3 runs from the conserved cysteine through the conserved F or W. Size is omitted from some rows. Given values are once, few, many or a class for expanded clones.

clone size | J gene | V gene | CDR3 protein
- | TRBJ2-7 | TRBV24-1 | CATSDAYEQYF
medium-sized | TRBJ2-7 | TRBV5-1 | CASSLRTGDYEQYF
- | TRBJ1-5 | TRBV28 | CASSLTPQGSGNQPQHF
- | TRBJ2-1 | TRBV25-1 | CASSERGMRECLNEQFF
- | TRBJ2-7 | TRBV4-1 | CASSPGLGGYEQYF
- | TRBJ1-2 | TRBV12-3/TRBV12-4 | CASSFTGTGDYGYTF
- | TRBJ1-2 | TRBV7-6 | CASSLVGTGVYGYTF
medium-sized | TRBJ1-6 | TRBV28 | CASSLLQGKTPLHF
- | TRBJ1-2 | TRBV11-2 | CASSLARDGYTF
- | TRBJ2-3 | TRBV29-1 | CSVRGLVLTRGDTQYF
- | TRBJ1-2 | TRBV2 | CASPKEGTDREGYTF
- | TRBJ1-1 | TRBV7-8 | CASSLGTGFTEAFF
- | TRBJ2-5 | TRBV27 | CASSLGRPETQYF
- | TRBJ2-5 | TRBV5-5 | CASSYHGSGRAGQETQYF
- | TRBJ2-7 | TRBV19 | CASSMFDTTYEQYF
- | TRBJ2-5 | TRBV7-8 | CASSVLTGGSETQYF
- | TRBJ2-5 | TRBV28 | CASSFLAGGPETQYF
- | TRBJ2-1 | TRBV7-8 | CASSSPSNSGSSYNEQFF
medium-sized | TRBJ1-1 | TRBV7-8 | CASSAKRFAEAFF
- | TRBJ2-1 | TRBV6-1 | CASSYGSTEQFF